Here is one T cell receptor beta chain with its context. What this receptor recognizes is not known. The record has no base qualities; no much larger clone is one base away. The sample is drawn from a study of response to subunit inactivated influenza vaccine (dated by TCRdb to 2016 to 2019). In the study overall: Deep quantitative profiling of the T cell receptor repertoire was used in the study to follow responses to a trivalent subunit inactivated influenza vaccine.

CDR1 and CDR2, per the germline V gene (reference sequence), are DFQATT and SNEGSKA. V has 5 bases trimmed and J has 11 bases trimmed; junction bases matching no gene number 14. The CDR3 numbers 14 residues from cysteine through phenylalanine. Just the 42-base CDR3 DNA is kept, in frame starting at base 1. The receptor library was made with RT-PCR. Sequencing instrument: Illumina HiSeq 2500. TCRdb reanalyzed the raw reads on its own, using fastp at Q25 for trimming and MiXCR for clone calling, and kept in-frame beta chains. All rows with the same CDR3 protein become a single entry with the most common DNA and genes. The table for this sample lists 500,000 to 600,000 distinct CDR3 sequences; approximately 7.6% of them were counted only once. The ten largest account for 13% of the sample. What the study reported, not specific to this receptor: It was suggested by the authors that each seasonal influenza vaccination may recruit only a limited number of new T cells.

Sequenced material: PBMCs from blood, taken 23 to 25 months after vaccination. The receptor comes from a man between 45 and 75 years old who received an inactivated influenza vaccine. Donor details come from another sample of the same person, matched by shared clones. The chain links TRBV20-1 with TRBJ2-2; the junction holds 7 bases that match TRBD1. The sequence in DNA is TGCAGTGCTGACCGCTCCGGACAGGCACAAGAGCTGTTTTTT. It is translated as CSADRSGQAQELFF.